This T cell receptor beta chain appears in the sequencing data of a study of cytomegalovirus exposure and HLA in healthy donors. For this clone: Its target is unknown.

V lost 6 bases to trimming and J lost 7 bases; unmatched junction nucleotides: 7. This CDR3 region has 14 residues. Germline V lookup: CDR1 SGHTA, CDR2 FQGNSA. Sequenced by immunoSEQ multiplex PCR; TCRdb stores in-frame clones only, minus some. The sample shows 130,000 to 150,000 clones, 84% of them seen only once. General study points: A classifier reportedly called cytomegalovirus status with high sensitivity and specificity.

The sequence was collected from a woman aged 25 to 39 in good health and CMV-seronegative. Sequencing used PBMCs. V usage is TRBV7-2 and J usage is TRBJ2-2, with 8 bases aligning to TRBD1. The CDR3, as DNA: TGTGCCAGCAGGACGCAGGGGGCCGGCGGGGAGCTGTTTTTT. Encoded protein: CASRTQGAGGELFF. Looking up the rest from reference TRBV7-2 and TRBJ2-2 gives the full variable domain: GAGVSQSPSNKVTEKGKDVELRCDPISGHTALYWYRQSLGQGLEFLIYFQGNSAPDKSGLPSDRFSAERTGGSVSTLTIQRTQQEDSAVYLCASRTQGAGGELFFGEGSRLTVL.